The TCR beta chain described here comes from a study of blood T cell repertoires in COVID-19 (dated by TCRdb to 2018 to 2021). About the study as a whole: Samples from collaborators originated in the United States, Italy and Spain and spanned both the acute and convalescent phases of COVID-19. HLA class I and class II types, where available, came from metadata supplied by the sample provider rather than from assay-based typing. The repertoires were released in a freely available public database meant as a resource for research on the immune response to SARS-CoV-2. The sample metadata nearly always contained a de-identified subject ID, COVID-19 status, age in years and sex. Samples came from the ongoing ImmuneRACE study (first 160 participants) plus 1,254 subjects from 6 global collaborators. The material from the prospective study consisted of cDNA or gDNA derived from T cells, B-cell-depleted T cells, or PBMCs. Deeply sampled blood TCRbeta repertoires from subjects exposed to, actively infected with, or recovered from COVID-19 were included in the dataset. Broad study findings and their caveats: How much clinical and demographic metadata was included differed by source and by participant, and the metadata was provided uncurated.

CDR1 and CDR2 are drawn from the germline V gene: SGHTA, FQGNSA. Measured from the cysteine to the phenylalanine, the CDR3 is 17 residues long. This entry keeps only the CDR3 DNA: 51 bases, framed from base 1. V is shortened by 5 bases, J by 0 bases, and the region joining them spans 17 bases. About this clone: The clone's antigen remains unknown. No base qualities exist here, and no much larger clone lies one base off it.

The immunoSEQ Assay, a bias-controlled multiplex PCR, was used to amplify TCRbeta CDR3 regions from genomic DNA. From the authors' description of their analysis: Within the assay, amplification of reference gene primers was used to estimate how many nucleated cells each sample contained. To quantify the absolute abundance of each unique TCRbeta CDR3 rearrangement, sequence reads were collapsed and filtered. Productive Simpson clonality was computed per sample as the square root of Simpson's diversity index over productive rearrangements. This is the immuneACCESS table as TCRdb keeps it, with only in-frame sequences that have V and J called. A part of the clones is gone; compared with another copy, unresolved V genes explain less than half, and the rest is unexplained. V and J calls plus clone size are reproduced from that table; the DNA served to infer D and trimming. In all, the sample holds a few hundred thousand clones, and about 80% of those were seen once. The ten largest clones represent 3% to 3.5% of the sample.

Collaborating institutions collected whole blood in K2EDTA tubes following their own protocols. Collaborator samples were shipped for TCRbeta analysis as frozen whole blood, isolated PBMCs, or DNA extracted from either sample type. Recombination connected TRBV7-2 to TRBJ2-1; a weak D assignment points to TRBD2 (6 bases agree). This TCR came from a woman older than 75 with acute or convalescent COVID-19. The sequenced sample consisted of peripheral blood. The CDR3 protein sequence reads: CASSPRGVRGSYNEQFF. The nucleotide sequence is TGTGCCAGCAGCCCCCGCGGGGTGCGAGGCTCCTACAATGAGCAGTTCTTC.